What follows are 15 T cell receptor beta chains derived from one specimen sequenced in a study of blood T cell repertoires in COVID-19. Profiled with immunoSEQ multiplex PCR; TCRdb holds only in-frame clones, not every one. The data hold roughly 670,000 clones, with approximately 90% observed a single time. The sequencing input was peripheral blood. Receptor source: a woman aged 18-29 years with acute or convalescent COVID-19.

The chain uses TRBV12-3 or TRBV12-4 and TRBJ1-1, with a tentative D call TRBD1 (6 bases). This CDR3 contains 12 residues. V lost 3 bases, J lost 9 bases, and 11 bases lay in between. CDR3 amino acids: CASSFTGMQAFF. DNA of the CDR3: TGTGCCAGCAGTTTTACAGGGATGCAAGCTTTCTTT.

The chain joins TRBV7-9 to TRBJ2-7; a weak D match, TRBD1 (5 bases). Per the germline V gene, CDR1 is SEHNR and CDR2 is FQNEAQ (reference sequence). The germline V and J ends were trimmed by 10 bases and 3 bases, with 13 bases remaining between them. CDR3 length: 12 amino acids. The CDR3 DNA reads TGTGCCACCTCGCCAGGGAACTACGAGCAGTACTTC. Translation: CATSPGNYEQYF.

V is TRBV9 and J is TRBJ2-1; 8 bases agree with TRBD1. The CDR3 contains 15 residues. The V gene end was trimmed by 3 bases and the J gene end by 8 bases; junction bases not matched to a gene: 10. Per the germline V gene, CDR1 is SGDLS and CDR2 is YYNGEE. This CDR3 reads CASSAGGDRSHEQFF. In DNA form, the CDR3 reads TGTGCCAGCAGCGCCGGAGGGGACAGGTCTCATGAGCAGTTCTTC.

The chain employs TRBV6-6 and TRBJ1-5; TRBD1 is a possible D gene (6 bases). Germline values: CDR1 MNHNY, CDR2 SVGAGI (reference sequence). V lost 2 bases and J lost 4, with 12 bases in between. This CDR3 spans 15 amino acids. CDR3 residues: CASSYVDRLNQPQHF. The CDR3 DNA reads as TGTGCCAGCAGTTACGTCGACAGGCTGAATCAGCCCCAGCATTTT.

As DNA, the CDR3 is TGCAGCGTTGGGTTCGAGGGCGGCTACACCTTC. Protein: CSVGFEGGYTF. The J gene is TRBJ1-2, the V gene TRBV29-1; D call uncertain. Germline V gene lookup returns CDR1 SQVTM and CDR2 ANQGSEA. The CDR3 totals 11 residues. V lost 4 bases to trimming and J lost 8 bases, with 11 bases between them.

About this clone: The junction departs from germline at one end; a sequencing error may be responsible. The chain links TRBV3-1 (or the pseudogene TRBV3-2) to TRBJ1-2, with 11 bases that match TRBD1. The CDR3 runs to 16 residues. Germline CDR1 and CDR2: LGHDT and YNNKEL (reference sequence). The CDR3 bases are TGTGCCAGCAGCCACCTCGGGACAGGGGGTAACGATGGCTACACCTTC. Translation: CASSHLGTGGNDGYTF.

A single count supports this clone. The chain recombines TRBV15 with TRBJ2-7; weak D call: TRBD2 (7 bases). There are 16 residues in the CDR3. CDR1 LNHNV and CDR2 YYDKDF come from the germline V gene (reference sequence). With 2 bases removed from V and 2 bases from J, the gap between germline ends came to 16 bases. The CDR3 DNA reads TGTGCCACCAGCAGATGCCCCGAGGGGGGGACCTACGAGCAGTACTTC. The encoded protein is CATSRCPEGGTYEQYF.

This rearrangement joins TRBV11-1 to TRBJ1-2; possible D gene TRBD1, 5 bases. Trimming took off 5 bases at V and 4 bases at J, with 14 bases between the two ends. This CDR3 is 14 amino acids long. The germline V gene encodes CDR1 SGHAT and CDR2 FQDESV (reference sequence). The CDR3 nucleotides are TGTGCCAGCAGCCACCTCTGGCAGGGCTATGGCTACACCTTC. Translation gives CASSHLWQGYGYTF.

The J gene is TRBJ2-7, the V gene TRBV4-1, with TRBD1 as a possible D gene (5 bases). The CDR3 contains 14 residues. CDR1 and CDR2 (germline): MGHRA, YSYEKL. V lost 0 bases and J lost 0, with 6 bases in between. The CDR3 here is CASSQETASYEQYF. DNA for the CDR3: TGCGCCAGCAGCCAAGAGACAGCCTCCTACGAGCAGTACTTC.

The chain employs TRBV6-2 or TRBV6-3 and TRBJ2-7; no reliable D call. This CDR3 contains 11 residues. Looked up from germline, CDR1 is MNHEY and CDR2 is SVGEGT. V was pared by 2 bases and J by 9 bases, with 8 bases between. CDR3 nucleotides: TGTGCCAGCAGTTACAACCAGTGGCAGTACTTC. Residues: CASSYNQWQYF.

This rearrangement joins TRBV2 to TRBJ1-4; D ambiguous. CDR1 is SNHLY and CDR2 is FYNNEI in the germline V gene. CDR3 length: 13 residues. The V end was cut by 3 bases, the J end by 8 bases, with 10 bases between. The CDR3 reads CASSDGIWEKLFF. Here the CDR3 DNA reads TGTGCCAGCAGTGACGGGATATGGGAAAAACTGTTTTTT.

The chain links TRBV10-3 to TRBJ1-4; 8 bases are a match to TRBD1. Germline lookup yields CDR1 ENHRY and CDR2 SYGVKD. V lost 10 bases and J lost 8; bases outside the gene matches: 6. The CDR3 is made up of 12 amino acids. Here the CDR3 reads CATQGAGEKLFF. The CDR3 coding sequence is TGTGCCACCCAGGGGGCTGGGGAAAAACTGTTTTTT.

CDR3 DNA: TGTGCCAGTAGTGGTGCCTATCGAGGCTACACCTTC. This codes for CASSGAYRGYTF. The gene calls are TRBV19 and TRBJ1-2, with D unresolved. The V end was cut by 5 bases, the J end by 8 bases, with 12 bases between. CDR3 length: 12 residues. Germline CDR1 LNHDA, CDR2 SQIVND (reference sequence).

Written as DNA, the CDR3 is TGTGCCAGCAGTTTATCAACGAGCCAAGGGGACGAGCAGTACTTC. Translating gives CASSLSTSQGDEQYF. The chain combines TRBV27 with TRBJ2-7; D possibly corresponds to TRBD1 (5 bases). Looked up from germline, CDR1 is MNHEY and CDR2 is SMNVEV (reference sequence). The CDR3 is made up of 15 amino acids. The ends were cut back, 0 bases at V and 5 bases at J, with 14 bases in the middle.

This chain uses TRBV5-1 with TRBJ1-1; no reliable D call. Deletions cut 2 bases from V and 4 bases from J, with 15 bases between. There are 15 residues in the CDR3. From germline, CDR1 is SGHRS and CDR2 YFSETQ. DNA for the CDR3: TGCGCCAGCAGCTTATCGGCGGCGCAGTCCACTGAAGCTTTCTTT. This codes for CASSLSAAQSTEAFF.